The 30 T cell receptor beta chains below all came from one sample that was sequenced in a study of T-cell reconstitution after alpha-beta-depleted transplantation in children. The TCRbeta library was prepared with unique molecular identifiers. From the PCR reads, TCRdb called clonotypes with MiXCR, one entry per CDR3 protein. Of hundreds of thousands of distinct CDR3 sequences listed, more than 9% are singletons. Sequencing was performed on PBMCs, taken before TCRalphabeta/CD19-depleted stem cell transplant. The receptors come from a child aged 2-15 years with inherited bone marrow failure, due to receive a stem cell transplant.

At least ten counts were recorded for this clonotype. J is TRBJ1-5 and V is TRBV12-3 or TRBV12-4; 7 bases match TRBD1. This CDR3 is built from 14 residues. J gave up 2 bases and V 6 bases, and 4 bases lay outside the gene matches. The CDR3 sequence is CASRQGSGNQPQHF. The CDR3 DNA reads TGTGCCAGCAGACAGGGGTCGGGCAATCAGCCCCAGCATTTT.

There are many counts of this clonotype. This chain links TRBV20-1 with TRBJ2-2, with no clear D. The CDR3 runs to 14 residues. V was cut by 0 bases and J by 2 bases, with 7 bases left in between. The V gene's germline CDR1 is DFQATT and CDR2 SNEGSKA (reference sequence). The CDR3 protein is CSARDLYNTGELFF. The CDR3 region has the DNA TGCAGTGCTAGAGATTTATACAACACCGGGGAGCTGTTTTTT.

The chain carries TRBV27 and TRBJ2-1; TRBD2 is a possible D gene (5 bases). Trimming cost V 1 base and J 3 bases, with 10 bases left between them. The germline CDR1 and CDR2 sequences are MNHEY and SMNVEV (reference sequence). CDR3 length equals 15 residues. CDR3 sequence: CASSLFGKIYNEQFF. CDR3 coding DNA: TGTGCCAGCAGTTTATTCGGGAAAATCTACAATGAGCAGTTCTTC.

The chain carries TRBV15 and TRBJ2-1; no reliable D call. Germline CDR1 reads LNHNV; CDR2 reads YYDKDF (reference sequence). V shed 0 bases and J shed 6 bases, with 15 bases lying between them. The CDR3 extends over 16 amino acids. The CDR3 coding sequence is TGTGCCACCAGCAGAGATGACTGGGGAAACGGCAATGAGCAGTTCTTC. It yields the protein CATSRDDWGNGNEQFF. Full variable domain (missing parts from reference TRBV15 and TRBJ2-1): DAMVIQNPRYQVTQFGKPVTLSCSQTLNHNVMYWYQQKSSQAPKLLFHYYDKDFNNEADTPDNFQSRRPNTSFCFLDIRSPGLGDTAMYLCATSRDDWGNGNEQFFGPGTRLTVL.

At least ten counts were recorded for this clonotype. CDR3 region: CASRLTVNEQFF. DNA for the CDR3: TGTGCCAGCAGACTCACAGTGAATGAGCAGTTCTTC. V is TRBV12-3 or TRBV12-4 and J is TRBJ2-1, with D unclear. The CDR3 length is 12 residues. V lost 6 bases and J lost 7, with 10 bases in between.

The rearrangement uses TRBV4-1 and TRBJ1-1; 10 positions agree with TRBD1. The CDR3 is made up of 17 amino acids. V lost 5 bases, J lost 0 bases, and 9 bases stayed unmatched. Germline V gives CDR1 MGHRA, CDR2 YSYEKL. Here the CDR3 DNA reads TGCGCCAGCAGCAACCCCCCGGGACAGGGGATGAACACTGAAGCTTTCTTT. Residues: CASSNPPGQGMNTEAFF.

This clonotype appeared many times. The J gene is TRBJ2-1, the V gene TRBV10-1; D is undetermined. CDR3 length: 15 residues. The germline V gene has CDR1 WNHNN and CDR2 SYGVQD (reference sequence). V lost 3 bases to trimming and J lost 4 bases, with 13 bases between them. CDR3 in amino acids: CASSDTLSIYNEQFF. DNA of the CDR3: TGCGCCAGCAGTGATACACTCAGTATATACAATGAGCAGTTCTTC.

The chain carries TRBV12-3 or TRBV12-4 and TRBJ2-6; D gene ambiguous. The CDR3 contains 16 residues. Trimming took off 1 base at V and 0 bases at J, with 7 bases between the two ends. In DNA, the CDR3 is TGTGCCAGCAGTTTAGGATTCTCCTCTGGGGCCAACGTCCTGACTTTC. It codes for CASSLGFSSGANVLTF.

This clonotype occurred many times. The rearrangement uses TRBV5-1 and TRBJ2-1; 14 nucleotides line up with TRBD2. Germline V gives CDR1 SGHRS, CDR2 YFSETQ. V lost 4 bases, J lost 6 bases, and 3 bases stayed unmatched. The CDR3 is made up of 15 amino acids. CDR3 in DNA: TGCGCCAGCAGCACCGGGACTAGCGGGAGCAATGAGCAGTTCTTC. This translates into CASSTGTSGSNEQFF.

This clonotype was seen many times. Here the CDR3 DNA reads TGTGCCAGCAGTTTATTCGGGGGGGACACTGAAGCTTTCTTT. This sequence encodes CASSLFGGDTEAFF. V is TRBV27 and J is TRBJ1-1; D perhaps matches TRBD1 (5 bases). In germline, CDR1 is MNHEY, CDR2 SMNVEV (reference sequence). CDR3 length: 14 amino acids. The V gene lost 1 base and the J gene lost 3 bases, with 9 bases spanning the gap.

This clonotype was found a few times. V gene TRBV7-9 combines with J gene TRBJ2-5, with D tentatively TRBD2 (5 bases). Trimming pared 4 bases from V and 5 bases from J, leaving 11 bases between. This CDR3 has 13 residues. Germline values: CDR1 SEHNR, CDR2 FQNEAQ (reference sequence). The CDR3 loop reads CASSSEGRETQYF. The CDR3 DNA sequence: TGTGCCAGCAGCTCAGAGGGCAGGGAGACCCAGTACTTC.

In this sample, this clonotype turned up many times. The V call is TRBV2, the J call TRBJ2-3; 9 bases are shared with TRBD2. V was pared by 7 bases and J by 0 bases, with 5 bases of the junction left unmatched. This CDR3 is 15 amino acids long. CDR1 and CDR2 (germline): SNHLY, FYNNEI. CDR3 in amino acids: CASIIAGASTDTQYF. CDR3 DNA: TGTGCCAGCATCATAGCGGGAGCTAGCACAGATACGCAGTATTTT.

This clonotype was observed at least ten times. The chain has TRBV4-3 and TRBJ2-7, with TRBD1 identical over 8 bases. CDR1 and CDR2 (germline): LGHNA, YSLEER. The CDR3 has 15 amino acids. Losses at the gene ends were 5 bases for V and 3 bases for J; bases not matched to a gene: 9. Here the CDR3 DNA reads TGCGCCAGCAGCATACTCCGGGACAGGTACTACGAGCAGTACTTC. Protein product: CASSILRDRYYEQYF.

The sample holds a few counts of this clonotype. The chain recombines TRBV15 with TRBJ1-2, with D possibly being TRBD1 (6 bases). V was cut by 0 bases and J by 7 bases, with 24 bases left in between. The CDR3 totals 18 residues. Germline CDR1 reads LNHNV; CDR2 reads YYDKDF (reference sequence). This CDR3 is CATSRDQSAGVRGSGYTF. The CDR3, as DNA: TGTGCCACCAGCAGAGATCAATCCGCTGGGGTCAGGGGTTCTGGCTACACCTTC.

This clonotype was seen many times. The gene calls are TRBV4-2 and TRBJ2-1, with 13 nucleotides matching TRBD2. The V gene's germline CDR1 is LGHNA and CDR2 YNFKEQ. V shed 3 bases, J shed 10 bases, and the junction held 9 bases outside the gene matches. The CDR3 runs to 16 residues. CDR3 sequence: CASSQAGLAGVGEQFF. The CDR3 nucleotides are TGTGCCAGCAGCCAGGCCGGACTAGCGGGAGTCGGCGAGCAGTTCTTC.

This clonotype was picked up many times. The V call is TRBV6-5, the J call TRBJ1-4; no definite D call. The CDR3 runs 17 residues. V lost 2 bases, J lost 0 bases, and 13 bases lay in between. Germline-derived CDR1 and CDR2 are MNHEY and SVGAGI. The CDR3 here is CASSYGFNSATNEKLFF. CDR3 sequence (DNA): TGTGCCAGCAGTTACGGGTTTAACTCTGCAACTAATGAAAAACTGTTTTTT.

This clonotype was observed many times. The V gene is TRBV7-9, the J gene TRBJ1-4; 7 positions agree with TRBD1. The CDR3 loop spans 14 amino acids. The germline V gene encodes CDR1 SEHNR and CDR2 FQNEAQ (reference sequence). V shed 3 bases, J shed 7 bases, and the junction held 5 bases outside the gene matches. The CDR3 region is CASSFTGASEKLFF. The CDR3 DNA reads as TGTGCCAGCAGCTTTACAGGGGCGAGTGAAAAACTGTTTTTT.

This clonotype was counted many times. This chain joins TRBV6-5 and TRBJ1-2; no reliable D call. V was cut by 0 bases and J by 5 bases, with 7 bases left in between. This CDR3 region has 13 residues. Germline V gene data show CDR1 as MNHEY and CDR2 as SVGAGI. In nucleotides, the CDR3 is TGTGCCAGCAGTTACTCGCCCGGATATGGCTACACCTTC. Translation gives CASSYSPGYGYTF.

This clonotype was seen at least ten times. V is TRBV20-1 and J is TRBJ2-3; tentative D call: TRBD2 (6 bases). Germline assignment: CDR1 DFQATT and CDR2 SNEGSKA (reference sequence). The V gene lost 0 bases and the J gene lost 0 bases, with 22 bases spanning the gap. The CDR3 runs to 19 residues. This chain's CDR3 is CSARDSGVGALPSTDTQYF. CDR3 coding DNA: TGCAGTGCTAGAGACTCGGGAGTAGGGGCCCTTCCTAGCACAGATACGCAGTATTTT.

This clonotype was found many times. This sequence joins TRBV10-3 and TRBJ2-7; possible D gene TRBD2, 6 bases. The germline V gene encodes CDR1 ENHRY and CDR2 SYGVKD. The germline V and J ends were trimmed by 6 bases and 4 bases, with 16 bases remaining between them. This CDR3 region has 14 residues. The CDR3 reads CAIRERLEEYEQYF. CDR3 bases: TGTGCCATCAGAGAAAGACTAGAGGAGTACGAGCAGTACTTC.

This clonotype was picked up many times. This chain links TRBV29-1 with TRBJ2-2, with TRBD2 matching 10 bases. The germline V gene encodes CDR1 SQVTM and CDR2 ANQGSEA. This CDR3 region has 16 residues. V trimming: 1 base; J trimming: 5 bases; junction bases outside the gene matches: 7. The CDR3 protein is CSVEASSGRGTGELFF. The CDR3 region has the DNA TGCAGCGTTGAAGCTTCTAGCGGGAGAGGTACCGGGGAGCTGTTTTTT.

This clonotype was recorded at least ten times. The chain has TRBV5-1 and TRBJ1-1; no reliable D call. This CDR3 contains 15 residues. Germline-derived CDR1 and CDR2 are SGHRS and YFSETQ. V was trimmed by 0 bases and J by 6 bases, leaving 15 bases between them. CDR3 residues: CASSLVLGRGAEAFF. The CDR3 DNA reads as TGCGCCAGCAGCTTGGTACTGGGGAGAGGAGCTGAAGCTTTCTTT.

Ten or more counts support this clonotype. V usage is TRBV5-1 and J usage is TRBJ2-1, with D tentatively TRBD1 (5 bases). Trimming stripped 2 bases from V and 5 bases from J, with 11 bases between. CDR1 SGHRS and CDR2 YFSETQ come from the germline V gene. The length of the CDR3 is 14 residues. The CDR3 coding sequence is TGCGCCAGCAGCTTCTACAGGAGCCACAATGAGCAGTTCTTC. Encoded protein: CASSFYRSHNEQFF.

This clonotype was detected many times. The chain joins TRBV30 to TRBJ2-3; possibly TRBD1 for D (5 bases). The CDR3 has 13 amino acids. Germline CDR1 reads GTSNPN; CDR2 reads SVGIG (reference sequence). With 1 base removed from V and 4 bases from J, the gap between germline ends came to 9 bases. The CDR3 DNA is TGTGCCTGGAGTGGGCCCAGGGCAGATACGCAGTATTTT. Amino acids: CAWSGPRADTQYF.

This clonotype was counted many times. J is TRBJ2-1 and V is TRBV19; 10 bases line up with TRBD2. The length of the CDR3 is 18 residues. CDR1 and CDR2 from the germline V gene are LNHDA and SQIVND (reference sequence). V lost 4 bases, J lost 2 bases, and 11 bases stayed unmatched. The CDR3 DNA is TGTGCCAGTAGTAGGACTAGCGGACTGGTTACAGCCTACAATGAGCAGTTCTTC. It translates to CASSRTSGLVTAYNEQFF.

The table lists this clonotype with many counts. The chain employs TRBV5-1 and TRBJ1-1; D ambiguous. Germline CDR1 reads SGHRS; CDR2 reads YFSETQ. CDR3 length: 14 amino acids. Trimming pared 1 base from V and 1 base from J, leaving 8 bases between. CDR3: CASSLQAGNTEAFF. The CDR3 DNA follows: TGCGCCAGCAGCTTGCAGGCGGGGAACACTGAAGCTTTCTTT.

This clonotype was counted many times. The CDR3 loop reads CASSSRTGRSYNEQFF. The CDR3 DNA reads TGTGCCAGCAGCTCCCGGACAGGGCGTTCCTACAATGAGCAGTTCTTC. V gene TRBV7-9 combines with J gene TRBJ2-1; 8 bases are shared with TRBD1. V gave up 4 bases and J gave up 1 base; unmatched junction bases: 6. CDR1 is SEHNR and CDR2 is FQNEAQ in the germline V gene (reference sequence). CDR3 length equals 16 residues.

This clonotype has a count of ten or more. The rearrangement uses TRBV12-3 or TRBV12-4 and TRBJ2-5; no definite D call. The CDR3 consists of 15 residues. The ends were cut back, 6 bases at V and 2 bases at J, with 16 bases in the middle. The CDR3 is CASRISSALQETQYF. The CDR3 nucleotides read TGTGCCAGCAGAATCTCCTCGGCCCTACAAGAGACCCAGTACTTC.

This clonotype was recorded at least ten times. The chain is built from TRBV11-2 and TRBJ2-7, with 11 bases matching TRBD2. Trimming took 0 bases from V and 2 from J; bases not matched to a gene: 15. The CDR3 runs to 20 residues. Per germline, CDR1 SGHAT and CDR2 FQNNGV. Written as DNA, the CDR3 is TGTGCCAGCAGCTTAGAGGGGTCTAGCGGGAGGTTGTTATCTCCCTACGAGCAGTACTTC. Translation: CASSLEGSSGRLLSPYEQYF.

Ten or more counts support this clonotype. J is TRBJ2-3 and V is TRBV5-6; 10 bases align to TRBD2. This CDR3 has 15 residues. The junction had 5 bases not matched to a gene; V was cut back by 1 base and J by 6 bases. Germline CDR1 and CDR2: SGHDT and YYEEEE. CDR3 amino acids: CASSLWASGGDTQYF. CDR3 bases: TGTGCCAGCAGCTTGTGGGCTAGCGGGGGCGATACGCAGTATTTT.